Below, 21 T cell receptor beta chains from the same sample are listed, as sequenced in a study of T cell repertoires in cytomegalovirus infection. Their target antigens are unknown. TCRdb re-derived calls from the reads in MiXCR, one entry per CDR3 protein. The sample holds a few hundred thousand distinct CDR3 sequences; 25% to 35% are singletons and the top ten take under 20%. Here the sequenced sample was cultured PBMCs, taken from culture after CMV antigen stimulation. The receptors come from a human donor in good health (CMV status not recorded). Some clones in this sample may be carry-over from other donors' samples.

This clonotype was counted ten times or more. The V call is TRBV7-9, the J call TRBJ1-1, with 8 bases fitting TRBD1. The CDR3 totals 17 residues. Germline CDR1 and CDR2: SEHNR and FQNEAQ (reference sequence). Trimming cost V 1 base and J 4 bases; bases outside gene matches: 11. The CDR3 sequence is CASSLVGGTGMVTEAFF. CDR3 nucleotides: TGTGCCAGCAGCTTAGTCGGCGGGACAGGCATGGTCACTGAAGCTTTCTTT.

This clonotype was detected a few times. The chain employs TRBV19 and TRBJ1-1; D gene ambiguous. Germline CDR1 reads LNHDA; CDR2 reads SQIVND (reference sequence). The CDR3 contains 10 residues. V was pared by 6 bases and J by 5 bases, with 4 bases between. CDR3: CASRRTEAFF. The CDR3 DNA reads TGTGCCAGTAGGAGGACTGAAGCTTTCTTT.

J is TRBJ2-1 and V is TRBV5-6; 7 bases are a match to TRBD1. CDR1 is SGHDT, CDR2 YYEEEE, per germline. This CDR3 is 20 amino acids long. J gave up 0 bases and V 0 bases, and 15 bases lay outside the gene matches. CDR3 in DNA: TGTGCCAGCAGCTTGGGTGTGGACAGGCGACCATCCCCCTCCTACAATGAGCAGTTCTTC. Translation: CASSLGVDRRPSPSYNEQFF.

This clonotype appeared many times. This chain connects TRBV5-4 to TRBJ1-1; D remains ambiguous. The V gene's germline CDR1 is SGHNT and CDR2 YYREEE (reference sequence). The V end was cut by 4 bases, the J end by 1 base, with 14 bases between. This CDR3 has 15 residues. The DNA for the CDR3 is TGTGCCAGCAGCACCCCTCGGCAGCAGAACACTGAAGCTTTCTTT. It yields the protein CASSTPRQQNTEAFF.

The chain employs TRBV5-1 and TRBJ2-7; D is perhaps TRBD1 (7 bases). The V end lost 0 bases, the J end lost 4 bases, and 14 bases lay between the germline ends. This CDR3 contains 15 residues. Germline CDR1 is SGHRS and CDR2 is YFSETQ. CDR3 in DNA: TGCGCCAGCAGCTTGGGACAGGGAGGTTGGTACGAGCAGTACTTC. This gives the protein CASSLGQGGWYEQYF.

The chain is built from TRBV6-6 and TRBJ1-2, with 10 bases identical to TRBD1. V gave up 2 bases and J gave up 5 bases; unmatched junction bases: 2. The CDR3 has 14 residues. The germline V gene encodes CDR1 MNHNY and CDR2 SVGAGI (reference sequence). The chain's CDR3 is CASSYEGQGYGYTF. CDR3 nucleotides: TGTGCCAGCAGTTACGAGGGACAGGGGTATGGCTACACCTTC.

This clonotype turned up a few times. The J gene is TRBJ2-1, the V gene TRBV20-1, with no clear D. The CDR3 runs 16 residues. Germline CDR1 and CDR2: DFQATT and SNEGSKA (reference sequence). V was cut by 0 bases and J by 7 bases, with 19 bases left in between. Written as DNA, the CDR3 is TGCAGTGCTAGAGATATGGAGAGGCAGAAAGTAAATGAGCAGTTCTTC. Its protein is CSARDMERQKVNEQFF.

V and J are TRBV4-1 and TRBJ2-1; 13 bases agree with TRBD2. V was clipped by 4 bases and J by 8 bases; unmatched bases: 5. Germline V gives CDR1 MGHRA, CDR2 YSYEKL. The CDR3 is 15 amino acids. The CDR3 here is CASSLWTSGSYEQFF. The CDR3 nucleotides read TGCGCCAGCAGCCTATGGACTAGCGGGAGCTATGAGCAGTTCTTC.

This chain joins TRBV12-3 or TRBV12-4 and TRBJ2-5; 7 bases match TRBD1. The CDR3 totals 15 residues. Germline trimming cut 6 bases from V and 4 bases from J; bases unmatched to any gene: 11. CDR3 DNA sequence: TGTGCCAGCAGCGCCGACAGGGCAGAGGGAGAGACCCAGTACTTC. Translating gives CASSADRAEGETQYF.

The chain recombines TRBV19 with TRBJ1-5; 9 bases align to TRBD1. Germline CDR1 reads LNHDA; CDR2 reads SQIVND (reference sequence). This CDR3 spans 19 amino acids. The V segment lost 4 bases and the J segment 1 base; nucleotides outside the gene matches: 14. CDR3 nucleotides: TGTGCCAGTAGTACACCCGGGACAGGGAGGTTTAGGAGCAATCAGCCCCAGCATTTT. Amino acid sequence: CASSTPGTGRFRSNQPQHF.

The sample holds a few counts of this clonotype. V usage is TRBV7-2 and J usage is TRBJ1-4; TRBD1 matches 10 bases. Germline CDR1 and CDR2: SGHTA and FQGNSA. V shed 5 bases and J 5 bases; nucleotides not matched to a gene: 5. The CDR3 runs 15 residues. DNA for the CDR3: TGTGCCAGCAGCCGACGACAGGGGGCGAATGAAAAACTGTTTTTT. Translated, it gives CASSRRQGANEKLFF.

The CDR3 loop is CASKGRGYEQYF. The CDR3, as DNA: TGTGCCAGCAAGGGCAGGGGGTACGAGCAGTACTTC. This chain links TRBV27 with TRBJ2-7, with 7 bases identical to TRBD1. Per germline, CDR1 MNHEY and CDR2 SMNVEV (reference sequence). This CDR3 contains 12 residues. With V trimmed by 7 bases and J by 4 bases, 4 bases remained unmatched.

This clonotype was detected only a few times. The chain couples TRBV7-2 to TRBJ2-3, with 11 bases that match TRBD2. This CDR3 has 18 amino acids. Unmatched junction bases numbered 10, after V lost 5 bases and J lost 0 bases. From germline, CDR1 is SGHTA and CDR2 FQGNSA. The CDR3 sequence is CASSQEGTSGVSTDTQYF. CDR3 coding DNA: TGTGCCAGCAGCCAGGAGGGGACTAGCGGAGTCAGCACAGATACGCAGTATTTT.

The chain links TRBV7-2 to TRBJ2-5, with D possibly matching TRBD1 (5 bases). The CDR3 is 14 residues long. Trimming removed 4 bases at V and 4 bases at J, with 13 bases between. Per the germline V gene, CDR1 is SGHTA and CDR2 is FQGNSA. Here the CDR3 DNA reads TGTGCCAGCAGCTCCCTGGGGCCGCGAGAGACCCAGTACTTC. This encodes CASSSLGPRETQYF.

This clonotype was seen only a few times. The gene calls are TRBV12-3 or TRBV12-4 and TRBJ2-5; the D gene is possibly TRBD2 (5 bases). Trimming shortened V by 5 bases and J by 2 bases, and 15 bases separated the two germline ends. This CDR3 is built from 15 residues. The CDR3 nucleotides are TGTGCCAGCAGTCCCACTAGAGGGTCACAAGAGACCCAGTACTTC. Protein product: CASSPTRGSQETQYF.

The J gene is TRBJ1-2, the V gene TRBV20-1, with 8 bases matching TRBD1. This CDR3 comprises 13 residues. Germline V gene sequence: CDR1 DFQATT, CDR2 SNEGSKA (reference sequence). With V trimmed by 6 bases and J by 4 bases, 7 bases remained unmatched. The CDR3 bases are TGCAGTGCGAGTGACAGGGGTAGCTATGGCTACACCTTC. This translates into CSASDRGSYGYTF.

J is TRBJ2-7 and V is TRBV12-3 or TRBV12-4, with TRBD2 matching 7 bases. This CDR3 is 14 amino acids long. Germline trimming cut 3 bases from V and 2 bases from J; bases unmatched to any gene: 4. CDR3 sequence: CASSFLGLAYEQYF. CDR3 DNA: TGTGCCAGCAGTTTCCTCGGACTAGCCTACGAGCAGTACTTC.

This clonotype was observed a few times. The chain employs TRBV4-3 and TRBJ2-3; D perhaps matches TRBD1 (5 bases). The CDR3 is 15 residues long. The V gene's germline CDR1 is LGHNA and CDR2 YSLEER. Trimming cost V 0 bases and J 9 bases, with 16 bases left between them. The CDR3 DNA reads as TGCGCCAGCAGCCAAGAATCGGCGAGATGGGGCACGCAGTATTTT. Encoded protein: CASSQESARWGTQYF.

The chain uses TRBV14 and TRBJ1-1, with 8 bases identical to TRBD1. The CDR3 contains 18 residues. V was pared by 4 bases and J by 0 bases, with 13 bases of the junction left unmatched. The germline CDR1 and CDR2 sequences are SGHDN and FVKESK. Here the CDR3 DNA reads TGTGCCAGCAGCCTCTCCGAATACAGGGGGTCGGTGAACACTGAAGCTTTCTTT. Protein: CASSLSEYRGSVNTEAFF.

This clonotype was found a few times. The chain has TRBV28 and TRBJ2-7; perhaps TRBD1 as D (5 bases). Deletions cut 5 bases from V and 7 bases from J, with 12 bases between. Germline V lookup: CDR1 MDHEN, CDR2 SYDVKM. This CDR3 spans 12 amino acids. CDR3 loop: CASSPGLREQYF. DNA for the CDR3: TGTGCCAGCAGTCCAGGGCTGAGGGAGCAGTACTTC.

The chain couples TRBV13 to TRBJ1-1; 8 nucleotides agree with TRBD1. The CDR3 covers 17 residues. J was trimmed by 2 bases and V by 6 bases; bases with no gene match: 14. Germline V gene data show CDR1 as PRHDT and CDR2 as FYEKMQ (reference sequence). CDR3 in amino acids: CASRSTGASPGNTEAFF. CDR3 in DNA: TGTGCCAGCAGGTCGACAGGGGCCTCCCCTGGAAACACTGAAGCTTTCTTT.